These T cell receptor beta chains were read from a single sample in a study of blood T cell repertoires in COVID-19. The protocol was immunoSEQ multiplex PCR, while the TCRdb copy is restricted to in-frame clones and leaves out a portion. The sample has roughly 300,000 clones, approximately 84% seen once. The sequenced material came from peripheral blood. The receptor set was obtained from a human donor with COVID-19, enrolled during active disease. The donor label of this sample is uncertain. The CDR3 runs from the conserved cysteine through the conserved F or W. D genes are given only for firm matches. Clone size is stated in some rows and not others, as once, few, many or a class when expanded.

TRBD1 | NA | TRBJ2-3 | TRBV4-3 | CASSLQGARTDTQYF | TGCGCCAGCAGCCTCCAGGGGGCGCGCACAGATACGCAGTATTTT
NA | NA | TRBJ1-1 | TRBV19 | CASSPRSHEKNTEAFF | TGTGCCAGTAGCCCACGGTCCCACGAGAAAAACACTGAAGCTTTCTTT
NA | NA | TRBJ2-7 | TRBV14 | CASSQDWSSYEQYF | TGTGCCAGCAGCCAAGATTGGAGCTCCTACGAGCAGTACTTC
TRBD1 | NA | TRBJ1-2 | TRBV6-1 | CASSELGTGNGYTF | TGTGCCAGCAGTGAACTCGGGACAGGGAATGGCTACACCTTC
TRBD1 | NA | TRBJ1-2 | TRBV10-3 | CAISRGQGSYGYTF | TGTGCCATCAGCCGCGGACAGGGGAGCTATGGCTACACCTTC
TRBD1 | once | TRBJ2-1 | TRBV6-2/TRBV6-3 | CASSYDRVRYEQFF | TGTGCCAGCAGTTACGACAGGGTGCGTTATGAGCAGTTCTTC
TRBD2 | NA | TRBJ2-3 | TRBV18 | CASSLSTSASGDTQYF | TGTGCCAGCTCTCTATCGACTAGCGCGAGCGGAGATACGCAGTATTTT
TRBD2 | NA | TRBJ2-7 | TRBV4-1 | CASSASGLAGSYEQYF | TGCGCCAGCAGCGCCTCCGGACTAGCGGGCTCCTACGAGCAGTACTTC
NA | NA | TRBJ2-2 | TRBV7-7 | CASSLARENTGELFF | TGTGCTAGCAGCTTAGCCAGGGAAAACACCGGGGAGCTGTTTTTT
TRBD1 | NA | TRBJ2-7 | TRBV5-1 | CASNPGTGGYEQYF | TGCGCCAGCAACCCCGGGACAGGGGGCTACGAGCAGTACTTC
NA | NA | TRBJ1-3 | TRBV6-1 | CASSRDSGNTIYF | TGTGCCAGCAGTCGCGACTCTGGAAACACCATATATTTT
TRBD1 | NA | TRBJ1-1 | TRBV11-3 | CASSLAGGEVSWSTEAFF | TGTGCCAGCAGCTTAGCAGGGGGCGAGGTTAGTTGGAGCACTGAAGCTTTCTTT
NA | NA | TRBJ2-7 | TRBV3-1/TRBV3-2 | CASSPTRLSYEQYF | TGTGCCAGCAGCCCGACTCGACTTAGCTACGAGCAGTACTTC
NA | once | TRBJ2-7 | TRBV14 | CASSQAWGQGPSYEQYF | TGTGCCAGCAGCCAAGCTTGGGGGCAGGGCCCATCCTACGAGCAGTACTTC
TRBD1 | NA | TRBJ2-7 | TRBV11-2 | CASRFSVRGQSEQYF | TGTGCCAGCAGGTTTTCGGTGAGGGGGCAATCCGAGCAGTACTTC
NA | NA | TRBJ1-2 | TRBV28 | CASRPSGMDYGYTF | TGTGCCAGCAGGCCGTCCGGGATGGACTATGGCTACACCTTC
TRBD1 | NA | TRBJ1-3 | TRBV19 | CASSLRTGGNTIYF | TGTGCCAGTAGTCTTCGGACAGGAGGAAACACCATATATTTT
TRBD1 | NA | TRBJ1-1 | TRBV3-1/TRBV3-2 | CASSGDSFVAFF | TGTGCCAGCAGCGGGGACAGCTTCGTAGCTTTCTTT
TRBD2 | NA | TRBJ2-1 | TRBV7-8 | CASSPGLAGGVRVWFF | TGTGCCAGCAGCCCCGGGTTAGCGGGAGGGGTTCGAGTGTGGTTCTTC
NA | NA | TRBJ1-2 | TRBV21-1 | CASSATRGLGGYTF | TGTGCCAGCAGCGCCACCAGGGGGCTGGGGGGCTACACCTTC
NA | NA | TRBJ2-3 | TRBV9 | CASSVVAYGDTQYF | TGTGCCAGCAGCGTAGTGGCATATGGAGATACGCAGTATTTT
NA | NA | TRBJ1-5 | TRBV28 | CASKMGGSHQPQHF | TGTGCCAGCAAGATGGGGGGAAGCCATCAGCCCCAGCATTTT
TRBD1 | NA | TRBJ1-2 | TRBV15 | CATTPGQGVYGYTF | TGTGCCACCACCCCGGGACAGGGGGTCTATGGCTACACCTTC
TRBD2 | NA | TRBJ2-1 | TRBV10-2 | CASIPAGGGSYNEQFF | TGCGCCAGCATCCCAGCGGGAGGGGGGTCCTACAATGAGCAGTTCTTC
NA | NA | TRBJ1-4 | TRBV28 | CASITFTGTTNEKLFF | TGTGCCAGCATTACATTCACAGGGACAACTAATGAAAAACTGTTTTTT
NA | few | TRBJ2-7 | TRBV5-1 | CASSPASEASYEQYF | TGCGCCAGCAGCCCCGCGAGTGAGGCCTCCTACGAGCAGTACTTC
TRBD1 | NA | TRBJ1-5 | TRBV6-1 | CASSGTGGAGNQPQHF | TGTGCCAGCAGTGGAACAGGGGGCGCGGGGAATCAGCCCCAGCATTTT
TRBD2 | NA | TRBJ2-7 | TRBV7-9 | CASSTGLAGVLEQYF | TGTGCCAGCAGCACGGGACTAGCGGGAGTGCTGGAGCAGTACTTC
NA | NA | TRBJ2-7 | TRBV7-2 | CASSLETGNPYEQYF | TGTGCCAGCAGCTTAGAGACAGGCAATCCCTACGAGCAGTACTTC
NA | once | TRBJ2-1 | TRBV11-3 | CASSSGGNYNEQFF | TGTGCCAGCAGCTCCGGCGGGAACTACAATGAGCAGTTCTTC
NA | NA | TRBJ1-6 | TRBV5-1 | CASSLEGVRNSPLHF | TGCGCCAGCAGCTTGGAGGGGGTTCGTAATTCACCCCTCCACTTT
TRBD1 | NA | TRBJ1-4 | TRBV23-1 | CASRTLRGGRNEKLFF | TGCGCCAGCAGAACCTTAAGAGGGGGCCGTAATGAAAAACTGTTTTTT
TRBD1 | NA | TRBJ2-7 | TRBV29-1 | CSVGQGSPYEQYF | TGCAGCGTTGGACAGGGGAGCCCCTACGAGCAGTACTTC
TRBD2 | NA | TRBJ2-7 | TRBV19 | CASSSAGLVSNEQYF | TGTGCCAGTAGTTCCGCGGGACTAGTCAGCAACGAGCAGTACTTC
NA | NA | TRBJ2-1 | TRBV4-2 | CASSLRDQGYNEQFF | TGTGCCAGCAGCTTGCGGGACCAAGGATACAATGAGCAGTTCTTC
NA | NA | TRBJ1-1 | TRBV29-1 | CSAGKPGGTEAFF | TGCAGCGCAGGCAAACCGGGGGGCACTGAAGCTTTCTTT
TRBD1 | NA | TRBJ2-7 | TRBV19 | CASRVNQGAYEQYF | TGTGCCAGTAGGGTCAACCAGGGGGCCTACGAGCAGTACTTC
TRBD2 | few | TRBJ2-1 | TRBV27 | CASSAILAGLLNEQFF | TGTGCCAGCAGTGCAATACTAGCGGGGCTATTAAATGAGCAGTTCTTC
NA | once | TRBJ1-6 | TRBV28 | CASRVDSSYNSPLHF | TGTGCCAGCCGAGTCGATAGCTCCTATAATTCACCCCTCCACTTT
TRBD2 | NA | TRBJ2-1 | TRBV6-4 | CASSDSTSGRTRGLFF | TGTGCCAGCAGTGACTCTACTAGCGGGAGAACACGAGGGCTGTTCTTC
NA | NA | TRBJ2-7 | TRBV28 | CASSPPGTTEQYF | TGTGCCAGCAGTCCACCGGGGACAACCGAGCAGTACTTC
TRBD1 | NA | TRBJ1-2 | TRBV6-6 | CASRPGQSLYGYTF | TGTGCCAGCAGACCGGGACAGTCCCTCTATGGCTACACCTTC